This record covers a single T cell receptor (beta chain). Its antigen is not yet known. No base-level quality is on record; no much larger clone is a single base apart. The CDR3 contains 15 residues, cysteine and phenylalanine counted. This entry keeps only the CDR3 DNA: 45 bases, framed from base 1. Trimming accounts for 5 bases at V and 4 bases at J, while the number of junction bases matched to no gene is 7. CDR1 MNHNY and CDR2 SVGAGI are derived from the germline V gene (reference sequence). The cohort comprised 666 healthy bone marrow donors. At the time of sampling, every cohort member was nominally healthy, though immune exposures that went unrecorded were likely present. The donor was CMV seronegative and belonged to the group of 352 seronegative cohort members. A peripheral blood sample was provided by each donor, and peripheral blood mononuclear cells were used for TCR beta sequencing. The Qiagen DNeasy Blood Extraction Kit was used to extract genomic DNA from the blood cell samples.

This sample stems from a study of cytomegalovirus exposure and HLA in healthy donors (dated by TCRdb to 2016 to 2017). Some background on the complete study: An earlier analysis of 587 of the donors reported about 300 Gb of sequence data and around 100 million unique TCR beta sequences obtained from approximately 180 million T cells. The later analysis used no new phenotypic data to find candidate immune exposures, relying instead on TCR beta sequences and their occurrence across donors. A later analysis re-analyzed previously published TCR beta repertoires from about 730 donors and added high-resolution HLA genotyping to study TCR occurrence patterns. To decide whether each TCR beta V gene segment behaved as functional or pseudogenic, an earlier analysis of some 540 of the donors relied on high-throughput TCR beta sequencing. HLA typing covered class I and class II loci at four-digit resolution. The study used immunosequencing to profile the T cell repertoires of 666 subjects and linked those repertoires to cytomegalovirus serostatus. Every repertoire in the discovery cohort had been generated on one and the same sequencing platform. Among a few hundred genotyped donors of the cohort, an average of about 240,000 unique TCR beta nucleotide sequences were sequenced per donor, around 20% of them non-productive. In addition to the first cohort of approximately 650 subjects, a separate validation cohort of about 120 different subjects was used. The genetic ancestry cluster associated with self-reported Caucasian donors included over 80% of the approximately 400 genotyped donors. The study combined high-throughput TCR immunosequencing, statistical association of individual TCRs with disease status, and machine learning to predict cytomegalovirus infection status. The number of donors typed differed by locus, with roughly 620-640 for A, B, C, DRB1 and DQB1, around 520 for DQA1, nearly 610 for DPA1, and about 450 for DPB1. A later genetic analysis took genome-wide SNP genotypes for about three fifths of the roughly 670 donors and used that subset as a discovery cohort. The study aimed to test whether signatures of past pathogen exposure could be identified by cataloging public T cell receptors. About five DR-DQ haplotypes were handled as single units for association and clustering because linkage in the cohort was strong. An early release covering about 600 HLA-typed donors comprised about 300 gigabases of sequencing data and around 80 million unique TCR sequences. Donor age, sex, ethnicity and CMV serostatus were compiled alongside the repertoire data.

Broad study findings and their caveats: According to a later analysis, parvovirus B19, influenza, CMV and Epstein-Barr virus appeared linked to several top co-occurrence clusters. In a later genetic analysis, a missense DCLRE1C variant was associated with V-gene and J-gene trimming of TCR beta chains, and the association was replicated in an independent cohort. Correlated functional status among segregating V segments might reflect linkage disequilibrium, but an unknown experimental factor could not be ruled out. A cluster of highly shared sequence variants was judged likely to be a technical artifact of the sequencing pipeline. The 87-base-pair reads could not distinguish some IMGT-functional V segments, including TRBV6-2 and TRBV6-3, so those segments were excluded. Most TCR sequences were observed very rarely across donors, whereas some public TCRs were present in many individuals. Immune exposure information for the cohort was limited to CMV serostatus. Presence/absence analyses assumed roughly uniform sequencing depth across donors, an assumption that may not hold. In the study, 150 to 200 TCR beta chains were listed as associated with cytomegalovirus. A further reported finding was that TCR beta sequences accurately predicted the HLA-A and HLA-B alleles for most subjects in the first cohort. A later genetic analysis reported fewer N-insertions in productive TCRs among donors in an Asian-associated ancestry cluster than the approximately 700-donor mean. A later analysis found that most CMV-associated TCR beta chains appeared HLA-restricted, with HLA associations seemingly driven largely by CMV exposure. Because some donors lacked HLA typing at each locus, the association tests relied only on the typed subset. In vitro tests confirmed that a few of the cytomegalovirus-associated TCR beta chains recognize cytomegalovirus antigens. When HLA alleles, especially DR and DQ, strongly co-occurred, attributing TCR associations to individual alleles was difficult. The cohort was sequenced for TCR beta chains only, and without alpha or paired-chain data the features that could be detected were limited. A later analysis found that HLA-associated TCR beta chains were more clonally expanded and had lower generation probabilities than equally common non-associated chains. The classifier was reported to diagnose cytomegalovirus status with high specificity and sensitivity in both the original and validation cohorts. In an earlier analysis of some 500 of the donors, most TCR beta V segments appeared in productive rearrangements about 87% or about 30% of the time, broadly matching IMGT annotations. A later analysis associated about 17,000 TCR beta sequences with specific HLA alleles at a false discovery rate of 0.05. Because counts were too low, roughly 16 rarely observed V segments, including chromosome 9 orphons, were excluded from the earlier analysis of 587 of the donors. In a later analysis, the rate of TCR association differed among HLA loci, with DRB1 alleles having the most associated TCRs and HLA-C alleles having the fewest. The authors suggested that the approach could potentially be generalized to other disease states and immunological phenotypes.

The library was made by the immunoSEQ multiplex PCR assay. A mixture of 60 forward primers for TCR Vbeta segments and 13 reverse primers for TCR Jbeta segments was used in the multiplex PCR. The CDR3 region of rearranged TCR beta genes was amplified from genomic DNA by a multiplex PCR assay. The amplified TCR beta libraries were sequenced on the Illumina HiSeq System as 87-base-pair reads. For the original study's pipeline: In a later analysis, tens of millions of unique TCR beta chains were counted across the 650 to 750 repertoires, and approximately 11 million of these chains were shared by at least two donors. To remove PCR and sequencing errors, raw reads were error-corrected and collapsed into unique sequences using a nearest-neighbor algorithm that merged closely related sequences. Alignment of CDR3 sequences to IMGT reference sequences was used to assign V, D and J gene segments. Each retained sequence needed at least a six-nucleotide match to both a V gene segment and a J gene segment. A rearrangement was called productive if the CDR3 had no stop codons and remained in frame with V and J, and every other rearrangement was called non-productive. Following IMGT convention, CDR3 was defined as the stretch from the second conserved V-encoded cysteine to the conserved J-encoded phenylalanine. Sequences without an unambiguous match to a single V gene segment were excluded from the earlier analysis of about 640 of the donors. In an earlier analysis of 587 of the donors, V segments were called functional above 56.7% productive rearrangements and were called segregating when the between-donor standard deviation exceeded 5%. A statistical classification framework was built to diagnose cytomegalovirus status from the catalog of TCR beta chain sequences. In a later analysis, V and J genes were assigned by comparing TCR nucleotide sequences against IMGT/GENE-DB human TR gene sequences. The TCRdist pipeline was used in a later analysis to assign CDR3 sequences and most-parsimonious VDJ recombination scenarios. A later analysis defined each TCR beta chain by its CDR3 amino acid sequence plus V-gene family, and excluded reads lacking a unique V-gene family. To address suspected cross-contamination and a sequencing artifact, a later analysis removed 550 to 750 highly shared, low-generation-probability nucleotide sequences. For each public chain, a later analysis derived a clonal expansion index from normalized ranks of inferred template counts within each repertoire. In a later analysis, generation probabilities were computed with a VDJ recombination model fitted to out-of-frame rearrangements, and the resulting probabilities were checked against IGoR. A later analysis scored TCR-TCR, TCR-HLA and TCR-CMV co-occurrence with hypergeometric tests, applying a repertoire-size bias correction to TCR pairs. In a later analysis, false discovery rates were estimated by permuting HLA or CMV assignments 20 times. A later analysis grouped co-occurring TCRs with DBSCAN, adding TCRdist sequence similarity when clustering within HLA-allele-positive subsets. For co-occurrence clustering, repertoires with fewer than 30,000 or more than 120,000 public chains were excluded, along with 4 to 6 repertoires with anomalous nucleotide sharing. TCRdb's version of the immuneACCESS table is confined to in-frame rearrangements and falls short of the full clone set. An unresolved V gene accounts for under half of the shortfall where checked; the remainder is of unknown origin. That table is the source of V, J and clone size, and D and trimming were worked out from the DNA. This sample gives about 140,000 clones in total; 75% to 80% of them show up just once. 2% to 2.5% of the sample is held by the ten biggest clonotypes.

The chain couples TRBV6-6 to TRBJ2-5, and 10 junctional nucleotides match TRBD1. Sequenced material: PBMCs. The TCR sequence derives from a man younger than 40 in good health and CMV-seronegative. DNA sequence: TGTGCCAGCAGTGGGACAGGGGTAATTGGAGAGACCCAGTACTTC. Its protein product is CASSGTGVIGETQYF.